Listed here are 4 T cell receptor beta chains from one sample, sequenced in a study of OX40 agonist ivuxolimab in advanced cancers. Generated by immunoSEQ multiplex PCR, the TCRdb table keeps only in-frame clones and is missing some. This sample has about 76,000 clones, with around 85% found just once. The sample in question was CD4+ or CD8+ T cells sorted from blood, obtained in a trial of the OX40 agonist ivuxolimab. All receptors come from an adult with an advanced solid tumor such as melanoma, head and neck, liver or kidney cancer.

This rearrangement joins TRBV5-1 to TRBJ2-3; D gene unclear. This CDR3 spans 12 amino acids. The V gene lost 0 bases and the J gene lost 5 bases, with 4 bases spanning the gap. Per germline, CDR1 SGHRS and CDR2 YFSETQ. CDR3 protein: CASSLGGDTQYF. CDR3 nucleotide sequence: TGCGCCAGCAGCTTGGGTGGAGATACGCAGTATTTT.

The chain recombines TRBV9 with TRBJ2-1; D may be TRBD1 (8 bases). The CDR3 spans 15 residues. The germline V gene encodes CDR1 SGDLS and CDR2 YYNGEE. V was cut by 3 bases and J by 2 bases, with 12 bases left in between. The CDR3 sequence is CASSDRGGTYNEQFF. The CDR3 region has the DNA TGTGCCAGCAGCGACAGGGGGGGAACCTACAATGAGCAGTTCTTC. The whole variable domain, filled in from reference TRBV9 and TRBJ2-1, reads DSGVTQTPKHLITATGQRVTLRCSPRSGDLSVYWYQQSLDQGLQFLIQYYNGEERAKGNILERFSAQQFPDLHSELNLSSLELGDSALYFCASSDRGGTYNEQFFGPGTRLTVL.

V is TRBV18 and J is TRBJ2-7; D may match TRBD1 or TRBD2 (5 bases each). CDR1 and CDR2 from the germline V gene are KGHSH and LQKENI. Deletions cut 3 bases from V and 7 bases from J, with 16 bases between. This CDR3 contains 14 residues. The CDR3 nucleotides are TGTGCCAGCTCACCGACAGAATACGAGGGGGAGCAGTACTTC. It translates to CASSPTEYEGEQYF.

The chain links TRBV7-8 to TRBJ1-1; a possible D gene is TRBD1 (6 bases). Germline assignment: CDR1 SGHVS and CDR2 FQNEAQ. V was pared by 1 base and J by 3 bases, with 12 bases between. The CDR3 contains 15 residues. CDR3 DNA: TGTGCCAGCAGCTTAGTTAGGGGGGTGCACACTGAAGCTTTCTTT. Protein sequence: CASSLVRGVHTEAFF.